The following is a T cell receptor (beta chain) sequence with its context. Its antigen remains unknown. The data were taken from a study of PD-1 blockade in classical Hodgkin lymphoma. Study outcomes and limitations: Healthy donors were reported to have higher baseline TCR diversity than newly diagnosed patients. Complete responders matched newly diagnosed patients in baseline diversity. Diversity in CD4+ TCRs, unlike that measured in CD8+ TCRs, had risen significantly by C4D1. Some patients started nivolumab under 1 year after ASCT, and they were excluded.

This CDR3 has 19 amino acids. Germline V gives CDR1 SGHNT, CDR2 YYREEE (reference sequence). Germline trimming cut 1 base from V and 5 bases from J; bases unmatched to any gene: 10. All trial patients relapsed after autologous stem cell transplantation. The table came from immunoSEQ multiplex PCR; TCRdb's copy has only in-frame clones and leaves some out. The data show about 99,000 clones, around 81% seen once. The receptor's source is a human donor with classical Hodgkin lymphoma. This material consisted of peripheral blood mononuclear cells (PBMCs), taken before the second cycle of nivolumab. The chain is built from TRBV5-4 and TRBJ2-1; 15 bases line up with TRBD2. The CDR3 is CASSLRGLAGGFINNEQFF. The CDR3 bases are TGTGCCAGCAGCTTGAGGGGACTAGCGGGAGGCTTTATCAACAATGAGCAGTTCTTC.